There are a few counts of the clone carrying this TCR beta chain. What it binds is not known. Amplification of TCR beta CDR3 regions used RNA as the template. The HTBI primer set was used in a first-round RT-PCR of the TCR CDR3. In TCRdb, the multiplex PCR reads were re-called with MiXCR into one record per CDR3 protein. The profile shows around 620,000 distinct CDR3 sequences, 13% to 15% of them singletons. V dropped 1 base and J dropped 5 bases, with 12 bases sitting between them. Germline loops: CDR1 MGHRA, CDR2 YSYEKL. CDR3 size: 14 residues. On the basis of clinical symptoms, serum thyroxine and TRAb, thyroid ultrasound and orbital computed tomography, diagnoses were made. This entry belongs to a study of T cells in Graves' hyperthyroidism and ophthalmopathy. General study results and limits: Classification by a 13 V-J model distinguished ophthalmopathy from stable hyperthyroidism. Most thyroid clonotypes with frequency above 0.001 were detected in blood.

The source material was blood. The chain uses TRBV4-1 and TRBJ2-7, with D unresolved. This TCR came from a woman between 18 and 30 years old with Graves' ophthalmopathy. The CDR3, as DNA: TGCGCCAGCAGCCAAGTAGGGCTGGCGGACGAGCAGTACTTC. Translating it yields CASSQVGLADEQYF.